The clone carrying this TCR beta chain was observed a few times. TCRdb re-derived calls from the RT-PCR reads in MiXCR, one entry per CDR3 protein. This table holds about 230,000 distinct CDR3 sequences, 14% found once. The sample is drawn from a study of patients and donors after allogeneic stem cell transplantation. From germline, CDR1 is SGDLS and CDR2 YYNGEE. There are 17 residues in the CDR3. V was shortened by 3 bases and J by 0 bases, with 15 bases between the two germline ends. The chain carries TRBV9 and TRBJ2-2, with D tentatively TRBD2 (6 bases). The receptor's source is a human donor who was either an allogeneic HSCT recipient or a stem cell or donor lymphocyte infusion donor (not recorded which). It is not recorded whose cells these are; they may come from a transplant donor. The sequencing input was blood, either unsorted or a sorted T cell fraction (not recorded which). This CDR3 is CASSGLGEGPNTGELFF. The CDR3 DNA is TGTGCCAGCAGCGGACTAGGGGAAGGGCCGAACACCGGGGAGCTGTTTTTT.